This T cell receptor (beta chain) was identified in a study of T cells in Graves' hyperthyroidism and ophthalmopathy. Study results and caveats: Among thyroid clonotypes expanded above 0.001, most also appeared in blood.

On the basis of clinical symptoms, serum thyroxine and TRAb, thyroid ultrasound and orbital computed tomography, diagnoses were made. Worth noting for this clonotype: The antigen is undetermined.

From RNA transcripts, TCR beta CDR3 regions were amplified. The primer set for the first-round RT-PCR of the TCR CDR3 was HTBI. From the multiplex PCR reads, TCRdb called clonotypes with MiXCR, one entry per CDR3 protein. The sample lists under 350,000 distinct CDR3 sequences, roughly a fifth occurring once. The germline CDR1 and CDR2 sequences are DFQATT and SNEGSKA (reference sequence). CDR3 length: 13 residues. Trimming shortened V by 5 bases and J by 2 bases, and 11 bases separated the two germline ends. V gene TRBV20-1 combines with J gene TRBJ2-3, with D possibly matching TRBD1 (5 bases). Sequencing was done on a sample of blood. The TCR originated in a woman aged 50 to 65 with Graves' hyperthyroidism. The CDR3 loop is CSAHQQVTDTQYF. CDR3 DNA: TGCAGTGCTCACCAACAGGTCACAGATACGCAGTATTTT.